These 29 T cell receptor beta chains share one sample of origin, sequenced in a study of cytomegalovirus exposure and HLA in healthy donors. Assay: immunoSEQ multiplex PCR; the TCRdb copy retains only in-frame clones and omits some. The data show about 44,000 clones, 90% to 95% seen once. Material for sequencing was PBMCs. These receptors all come from a young woman in good health and CMV-seronegative.

The J gene is TRBJ1-4, the V gene TRBV6-1; TRBD1 matches at 8 bases. CDR3 size: 14 residues. Germline assignment: CDR1 MNHNS and CDR2 SASEGT. Losses at the gene ends were 6 bases for V and 7 bases for J; bases not matched to a gene: 7. The CDR3 DNA reads as TGTGCCAGCAGCGCGGACAGGGTTAGTGAAAAACTGTTTTTT. Translating it yields CASSADRVSEKLFF.

The rearrangement uses TRBV5-6 and TRBJ2-1; 10 nucleotides match TRBD2. CDR1 and CDR2 from the germline V gene are SGHDT and YYEEEE. The trim removed 3 bases at V and 6 bases at J, leaving 6 bases unmatched. The CDR3 covers 15 residues. CDR3 in amino acids: CASSSVSGRANEQFF. The CDR3 nucleotides read TGTGCCAGCAGCTCCGTCAGCGGGAGGGCCAATGAGCAGTTCTTC.

CDR3 coding DNA: TGTGCCAGCAGTCTCATGAGGACTAGCGGTAACACCGGGGAGCTGTTTTTT. As protein: CASSLMRTSGNTGELFF. The chain joins TRBV27 to TRBJ2-2, with 10 bases fitting TRBD2. V lost 5 bases and J lost 2; bases outside the gene matches: 8. The germline CDR1 and CDR2 sequences are MNHEY and SMNVEV (reference sequence). The CDR3 runs to 17 residues.

This chain joins TRBV28 and TRBJ2-7, with 10 bases that match TRBD2. Trimming removed 5 bases from V and 1 base from J; junction bases left unmatched: 14. The CDR3 is made up of 18 amino acids. Germline values: CDR1 MDHEN, CDR2 SYDVKM. CDR3 nucleotide sequence: TGTGCCAGCAGTACTCTAGCGGGAGCCTACTCAGCGTCCTACGAGCAGTACTTC. Amino acid sequence: CASSTLAGAYSASYEQYF.

This sequence joins TRBV11-3 and TRBJ1-5; maybe TRBD1 (5 bases). The germline V gene encodes CDR1 SGHNT and CDR2 YENEEA. This CDR3 has 15 amino acids. V lost 3 bases, J lost 1 base, and 10 bases lay in between. The CDR3 is CASSFYRRSNQPQHF. CDR3 sequence (DNA): TGTGCCAGCAGCTTTTACAGGCGAAGCAATCAGCCCCAGCATTTT. The full variable domain, its missing parts supplied by reference TRBV11-3 and TRBJ1-5, is EAGVVQSPRYKIIEKKQPVAFWCNPISGHNTLYWYLQNLGQGPELLIRYENEEAVDDSQLPKDRFSAERLKGVDSTLKIQPAELGDSAVYLCASSFYRRSNQPQHFGDGTRLSIL.

The rearrangement joins TRBV10-3 to TRBJ1-2; 10 bases line up with TRBD1. The CDR3 totals 16 residues. Germline assignment: CDR1 ENHRY and CDR2 SYGVKD. Trimming removed 4 bases from V and 4 bases from J; junction bases left unmatched: 9. The CDR3 region is CAISGSGDRGLYGYTF. DNA of the CDR3: TGTGCCATCAGTGGGTCGGGGGACAGGGGTCTCTATGGCTACACCTTC.

This clone was seen a single time. This may be a read error: a much more frequent sequence differs by one nucleotide. V gene TRBV6-1 combines with J gene TRBJ2-3; 9 positions agree with TRBD2. CDR1 and CDR2 from the germline V gene are MNHNS and SASEGT. The CDR3 runs to 14 residues. The V segment lost 2 bases and the J segment 4 bases; nucleotides outside the gene matches: 1. CDR3 DNA sequence: TGTGCCAGCAGTGAACTAGCGGGACCAGATACGCAGTATTTT. Its protein product is CASSELAGPDTQYF.

J is TRBJ1-1 and V is TRBV11-2, with a weak D call TRBD1 (5 bases). CDR1 and CDR2 from the germline V gene are SGHAT and FQNNGV. V was trimmed by 2 bases and J by 7 bases, leaving 11 bases between them. CDR3 length: 13 residues. CDR3: CASSLTGLVEAFF. The CDR3 DNA reads as TGTGCCAGCAGCTTAACGGGACTCGTTGAAGCTTTCTTT.

The gene calls are TRBV6-1 and TRBJ1-5; 7 bases line up with TRBD1. The CDR3 runs 16 residues. After removal of 4 bases from V and 2 bases from J, the junction contained 8 bases not matched to a gene. CDR1 and CDR2 from the germline V gene are MNHNS and SASEGT. DNA for the CDR3: TGTGCCAGCAGTGGTACACAGGGGATAGGCAATCAGCCCCAGCATTTT. Protein sequence: CASSGTQGIGNQPQHF.

This clone was recorded once. The gene calls are TRBV29-1 and TRBJ1-2; D not resolved. V gave up 6 bases and J gave up 8 bases, with 16 bases separating them. Germline lookup yields CDR1 SQVTM and CDR2 ANQGSEA. CDR3 length equals 12 residues. The CDR3: CSVPHGSGGYTF. The CDR3 nucleotides are TGCAGCGTACCCCACGGTTCGGGGGGCTACACCTTC.

This chain uses TRBV10-1 with TRBJ2-2, with TRBD1 identical over 8 bases. CDR1 and CDR2 (germline): WNHNN, SYGVQD (reference sequence). J gave up 5 bases and V 6 bases, and 5 bases lay outside the gene matches. The CDR3 extends over 14 amino acids. The CDR3 reads CASSHRQGTGELFF. CDR3 sequence (DNA): TGCGCCAGCAGCCACCGACAGGGGACCGGGGAGCTGTTTTTT.

The rearrangement links TRBV2 to TRBJ2-3; tentatively, D is TRBD2 (5 bases). The CDR3 runs to 15 residues. Trimming stripped 7 bases from V and 4 bases from J, with 18 bases between. Germline CDR1 SNHLY, CDR2 FYNNEI. The CDR3 is CASTPSWRPADTQYF. DNA for the CDR3: TGTGCCAGCACCCCATCATGGAGGCCGGCAGATACGCAGTATTTT.

V and J are TRBV5-5 and TRBJ1-5, with D perhaps TRBD1 (5 bases). In germline, CDR1 is SGHKS, CDR2 YYEKEE (reference sequence). The CDR3 is made up of 15 amino acids. Trimming pared 1 base from V and 5 bases from J, leaving 13 bases between. CDR3: CASSLSAGRYQPQHF. The CDR3 nucleotides read TGTGCCAGCAGCTTGTCAGCAGGGAGGTATCAGCCCCAGCATTTT.

This clone was picked up one time. The chain carries TRBV4-1 and TRBJ2-5; D remains ambiguous. In germline, CDR1 is MGHRA, CDR2 YSYEKL. The V and J ends lost 4 bases and 5 bases respectively, with 11 bases between them. The length of the CDR3 is 13 residues. Written as DNA, the CDR3 is TGCGCCAGCAGCCTCTTAGCCGGGGAGACCCAGTACTTC. Protein sequence: CASSLLAGETQYF.

This clone was seen only once. The genes are TRBV21-1 and TRBJ1-4. TRBV21-1 is a documented pseudogene. This CDR3 comprises 14 residues. CDR3 amino acids: CASSRRLGNEKLFF. The CDR3 bases are TGTGCCAGCAGCAGGAGACTAGGTAATGAAAAACTGTTTTTT.

The chain employs TRBV6-1 and TRBJ1-5; weak D call: TRBD1 (6 bases). The V end was cut by 5 bases, the J end by 1 base, with 6 bases between. This CDR3 region has 13 residues. CDR1 MNHNS and CDR2 SASEGT come from the germline V gene. The CDR3 region has the DNA TGTGCCAGCAGTACAGGGAGCAATCAGCCCCAGCATTTT. Protein: CASSTGSNQPQHF.

V gene TRBV5-5 combines with J gene TRBJ2-3, with a tentative D call TRBD1 (5 bases). The CDR3 totals 15 residues. The V gene lost 0 bases and the J gene lost 4 bases, with 12 bases spanning the gap. The germline V gene has CDR1 SGHKS and CDR2 YYEKEE (reference sequence). The CDR3 region is CASSLAQGAPDTQYF. The CDR3 coding sequence is TGTGCCAGCAGCTTGGCGCAAGGGGCACCAGATACGCAGTATTTT.

This rearrangement joins TRBV28 to TRBJ2-7; 8 positions match TRBD1. V was pared by 4 bases and J by 1 base, with 6 bases of the junction left unmatched. From germline, CDR1 is MDHEN and CDR2 SYDVKM. The CDR3 is 15 residues long. The CDR3 region is CASSYPGQGSYEQYF. For the CDR3, the DNA is TGTGCCAGCAGTTACCCCGGACAGGGATCCTACGAGCAGTACTTC.

V and J are TRBV9 and TRBJ1-4, with a tentative D call TRBD1 (5 bases). V gave up 5 bases and J gave up 0 bases, with 14 bases separating them. CDR1 SGDLS and CDR2 YYNGEE come from the germline V gene. This CDR3 spans 16 amino acids. The CDR3 DNA is TGTGCCAGCAGTGGTGGGCAGGGAACAACTAATGAAAAACTGTTTTTT. This gives the protein CASSGGQGTTNEKLFF.

The V and J genes are TRBV12-5 and TRBJ2-3; 8 nucleotides line up with TRBD1. The CDR3 covers 14 residues. The V gene end was trimmed by 6 bases and the J gene end by 7 bases; junction bases not matched to a gene: 9. CDR1 and CDR2 from the germline V gene are LGHNT and FRNRAP. The DNA for the CDR3 is TGTGCTAGTGGCACAGGGGGTTCGATCAATACGCAGTATTTT. It specifies CASGTGGSINTQYF.

The rearrangement links TRBV6-5 to TRBJ1-6; D is possibly TRBD1 (5 bases). This CDR3 comprises 16 residues. V was trimmed by 1 base and J by 0 bases, leaving 7 bases between them. Looked up from germline, CDR1 is MNHEY and CDR2 is SVGAGI. In DNA form, the CDR3 reads TGTGCCAGCAGTTACTTGGGGGGCTCCTATAATTCACCCCTCCACTTT. Translation: CASSYLGGSYNSPLHF.

V and J are TRBV5-6 and TRBJ1-5, with 7 nucleotides matching TRBD1. Trimming cost V 3 bases and J 7 bases; bases outside gene matches: 7. Germline CDR1 and CDR2: SGHDT and YYEEEE. CDR3 size: 14 residues. The CDR3 protein is CASSSTTGQQPQHF. CDR3 nucleotide sequence: TGTGCCAGCAGCTCCACGACAGGGCAGCAGCCCCAGCATTTT.

The J gene is TRBJ1-2, the V gene TRBV7-8; the match to TRBD1 covers 8 bases. The CDR3 is 13 residues long. Germline V lookup: CDR1 SGHVS, CDR2 FQNEAQ. V lost 6 bases to trimming and J lost 8 bases; unmatched junction nucleotides: 8. The CDR3 DNA is TGTGCCAGCAGTAGCAGGGGGCTGGGGGGCTACACCTTC. Encoded protein: CASSSRGLGGYTF.

The chain has TRBV6-5 and TRBJ2-2, with 7 bases matching TRBD1. The germline V gene has CDR1 MNHEY and CDR2 SVGAGI. CDR3 length equals 14 residues. V shed 5 bases, J shed 4 bases, and the junction held 4 bases outside the gene matches. The CDR3 DNA reads as TGTGCCAGCAGTCCCGGGACAGTCACCGGGGAGCTGTTTTTT. It translates to CASSPGTVTGELFF.

This clone was seen only once. The J gene is TRBJ1-1, the V gene TRBV19; the match to TRBD1 covers 9 bases. This CDR3 has 17 amino acids. CDR1 LNHDA and CDR2 SQIVND come from the germline V gene (reference sequence). After removal of 3 bases from V and 0 bases from J, the junction contained 8 bases not matched to a gene. For the CDR3, the DNA is TGTGCCAGTAGTATTTCGACGGGACAGGGAATGAACACTGAAGCTTTCTTT. Translated: CASSISTGQGMNTEAFF.

The rearrangement uses TRBV7-9 and TRBJ1-4, with 7 nucleotides matching TRBD1. This CDR3 comprises 17 residues. V shed 2 bases and J 5 bases; nucleotides not matched to a gene: 11. The germline gives CDR1 SEHNR, CDR2 FQNEAQ (reference sequence). CDR3 bases: TGTGCCAGCAGCTTAAGAGTAAGGGGGCTGCCGAATGAAAAACTGTTTTTT. As protein: CASSLRVRGLPNEKLFF.

The genes are TRBV2 and TRBJ2-3; D unresolved. From germline, CDR1 is SNHLY and CDR2 FYNNEI. V lost 4 bases and J lost 4, with 12 bases in between. The CDR3 sequence is 14 residues long. CDR3 residues: CASSVSSRADTQYF. The CDR3, as DNA: TGTGCCAGCAGTGTATCTTCACGGGCAGATACGCAGTATTTT.

V gene TRBV29-1 combines with J gene TRBJ2-7; 9 nucleotides align to TRBD1. The CDR3 is made up of 13 amino acids. With V trimmed by 7 bases and J by 2 bases, 6 bases remained unmatched. Germline V gene lookup returns CDR1 SQVTM and CDR2 ANQGSEA. The CDR3 reads CSARTGETYEQYF. CDR3 DNA sequence: TGCAGCGCCCGGACAGGGGAGACCTACGAGCAGTACTTC.

The gene calls are TRBV28 and TRBJ2-7; maybe TRBD1 (6 bases). The CDR3 has 16 amino acids. Germline assignment: CDR1 MDHEN and CDR2 SYDVKM. The germline V and J ends were trimmed by 6 bases and 3 bases, with 21 bases remaining between them. CDR3 DNA sequence: TGTGCCAGCAGGCCACCACTCCGGGACACCGGCTACGAGCAGTACTTC. It is translated as CASRPPLRDTGYEQYF.